Listed below are T cell receptor beta chains from one sample, sequenced in a study of cytomegalovirus exposure and HLA in healthy donors. Sequenced by immunoSEQ multiplex PCR; TCRdb stores in-frame clones only, minus some. The sample gives 150,000 to 200,000 clones, 79% of which show up once; 1.6% is in the top ten. Material: PBMCs. All receptors derive from a woman in her fifties or sixties in good health and CMV-seronegative. Each CDR3 is given with its conserved first and last residue. Fields, in order: J gene, V gene, clone size, D gene, CDR3 protein, CDR3 DNA. D genes are given only for firm matches. Not every row has a clone size; where given, it reads once, few, many or a size class.

>TRBJ1-6|TRBV7-6|NA|TRBD1
CASSPAGTGGNSPLHF
TGTGCCAGCAGTCCTGCCGGGACAGGGGGTAATTCACCCCTCCACTTT
>TRBJ2-5|TRBV6-6|NA|TRBD2
CASSRPTSGQETQYF
TGTGCCAGCAGTCGACCGACTAGCGGTCAAGAGACCCAGTACTTC
>TRBJ2-5|TRBV5-4|few|TRBD1
CASSRGQGARGTQYF
TGTGCCAGCAGCCGAGGACAGGGGGCAAGAGGGACCCAGTACTTC
>TRBJ2-7|TRBV7-2|NA|NA
CASTLRGIAYEQYF
TGTGCCAGCACCCTAAGGGGTATCGCCTACGAGCAGTACTTC
>TRBJ1-6|TRBV4-3|once|NA
CASSLSLTDSSYNSPLHF
TGCGCCAGCAGCTTATCTTTGACAGACAGCTCCTATAATTCACCCCTCCACTTT
>TRBJ1-2|TRBV6-5|NA|NA
CASSYSTGNYGYTF
TGTGCCAGCAGTTACTCGACAGGCAACTATGGCTACACCTTC
>TRBJ1-1|TRBV9|NA|NA
CASSPQKGVSLTEAFF
TGTGCCAGCAGCCCCCAAAAGGGAGTCTCTCTGACTGAAGCTTTCTTT
>TRBJ2-7|TRBV28|NA|TRBD2
CASRSQIAGAYEQYF
TGTGCCAGCAGGTCCCAAATAGCGGGAGCCTACGAGCAGTACTTC
>TRBJ1-2|TRBV13|few|NA
CASSPRGNYGYTF
TGTGCCAGCAGCCCAAGAGGAAACTATGGCTACACCTTC
>TRBJ1-1|TRBV6-5|few|TRBD1
CASSYSQGGITEAFF
TGTGCCAGCAGTTACAGTCAGGGGGGAATCACTGAAGCTTTCTTT
>TRBJ1-3|TRBV19|NA|NA
CASKSSGRDTIYF
TGTGCCAGTAAGTCCAGCGGACGGGACACCATATATTTT
>TRBJ1-3|TRBV6-6|NA|NA
CASIPPGSGNTIYF
TGTGCCAGCATCCCCCCAGGCTCTGGAAACACCATATATTTT
>TRBJ1-1|TRBV5-6|NA|NA
CASSIMNTEAFF
TGTGCCAGCAGTATAATGAACACTGAAGCTTTCTTT
>TRBJ2-7|TRBV7-2|NA|NA
CASSLRTDEQYF
TGTGCCAGCAGCCTCCGGACAGACGAGCAGTACTTC
>TRBJ2-1|TRBV9|NA|NA
CASSVIGSRGSYNEQFF
TGTGCCAGCAGCGTAATAGGATCCCGGGGCTCCTACAATGAGCAGTTCTTC
>TRBJ2-7|TRBV6-5|few|TRBD1
CASSTQGTYEQYF
TGTGCCAGCAGCACACAGGGGACCTACGAGCAGTACTTC
>TRBJ2-7|TRBV19|NA|TRBD1
CASSISQGVGEQYF
TGTGCCAGTAGTATAAGCCAGGGGGTCGGCGAGCAGTACTTC
>TRBJ2-2|TRBV5-6|once|NA
CASSLERTANTGELFF
TGTGCCAGCAGCTTGGAACGGACAGCGAACACCGGGGAGCTGTTTTTT
>TRBJ2-5|TRBV19|NA|NA
CASSIVGDWGTQYF
TGTGCCAGTAGTATAGTGGGGGACTGGGGGACCCAGTACTTC
>TRBJ2-1|TRBV7-9|NA|TRBD2
CASSRPGLAGDSEQFF
TGTGCCAGCAGTCGACCGGGACTAGCGGGGGATAGTGAGCAGTTCTTC
>TRBJ1-1|TRBV7-3|NA|NA
CASSLRGQQTSNTEAFF
TGTGCCAGCAGCCTACGCGGACAGCAAACCTCCAACACTGAAGCTTTCTTT
>TRBJ1-2|TRBV4-1|NA|NA
CASSQAGLLNYGYTF
TGCGCCAGCAGCCAGGCGGGACTGCTTAACTATGGCTACACCTTC
>TRBJ1-5|TRBV19|NA|NA
CASAQGQGQPQHF
TGTGCCAGTGCTCAGGGGCAGGGGCAGCCCCAGCATTTT
>TRBJ1-2|TRBV28|NA|TRBD1
CASSAYRGRGGYTF
TGTGCCAGCAGTGCGTACAGGGGGCGCGGTGGCTACACCTTC
>TRBJ1-2|TRBV29-1|NA|TRBD1
CSVETDRTGRYGYTF
TGCAGCGTTGAAACCGATAGGACAGGGAGGTATGGCTACACCTTC
>TRBJ1-4|TRBV6-6|NA|NA
CASRDSLGRGNEKLFF
TGTGCCAGCAGGGACTCCCTAGGGAGGGGAAATGAAAAACTGTTTTTT
>TRBJ1-1|TRBV2|few|NA
CASRFRGGTEAFF
TGTGCCAGCAGGTTTAGGGGTGGCACTGAAGCTTTCTTT
>TRBJ2-1|TRBV18|NA|TRBD1
CASSPRRQGANYNEQFF
TGTGCCAGCTCACCTCGCCGACAGGGGGCCAACTACAATGAGCAGTTCTTC
>TRBJ2-3|TRBV9|NA|TRBD2
CASSVAPSGATDTQYF
TGTGCCAGCAGCGTAGCCCCTAGCGGGGCGACAGATACGCAGTATTTT
>TRBJ2-3|TRBV19|NA|TRBD2
CASSSLAGEGHTQYF
TGTGCCAGTTCCTCCTTAGCGGGGGAAGGGCATACGCAGTATTTT
>TRBJ2-1|TRBV4-3|NA|NA
CASSQANGEVDEQFF
TGCGCCAGCAGCCAGGCCAACGGGGAGGTAGATGAGCAGTTCTTC
>TRBJ2-1|TRBV19|NA|TRBD2
CASSLGLAGATGEFF
TGTGCCAGTAGTTTGGGACTAGCGGGGGCGACCGGGGAGTTCTTC
>TRBJ2-5|TRBV18|NA|NA
CASSPPTGETQYF
TGTGCCAGCTCACCCCCCACCGGGGAGACCCAGTACTTC
>TRBJ2-3|TRBV6-5|few|TRBD2
CASRKGLAIDTQYF
TGTGCCAGCAGGAAGGGACTAGCAATCGATACGCAGTATTTT
>TRBJ2-1|TRBV29-1|NA|TRBD2
CSTKLALYNNEQFF
TGCAGTACAAAACTAGCGCTCTACAACAATGAGCAGTTCTTC
>TRBJ2-1|TRBV12-2|once|NA
CASRLLRRGRGYNEQFF
TGTGCAAGTCGCTTACTCCGGCGGGGGCGCGGCTACAATGAGCAGTTCTTC
>TRBJ1-1|TRBV7-9|few|TRBD1
CSSSLRQGKRNTEAFF
TGTTCCAGCAGCTTGCGACAGGGGAAGAGGAACACTGAAGCTTTCTTT
>TRBJ2-7|TRBV9|NA|TRBD1
CASSVSSIGVGTGGSYEQYF
TGTGCCAGCAGCGTATCGAGTATTGGCGTGGGGACAGGGGGCTCCTACGAGCAGTACTTC
>TRBJ1-2|TRBV15|NA|TRBD1
CATRGQGRDYGYTF
TGTGCCACCAGGGGACAGGGAAGGGACTATGGCTACACCTTC
>TRBJ2-7|TRBV6-6|NA|NA
CASRSQGFYYEQYF
TGTGCCAGCAGGAGCCAGGGGTTCTACTACGAGCAGTACTTC
>TRBJ2-2|TRBV25-1|NA|NA
CASSGRGGDTGELFF
TGTGCCAGCAGTGGGAGGGGGGGGGACACCGGGGAGCTGTTTTTT
>TRBJ2-5|TRBV15|NA|NA
CATSRGAFNWYQETQYF
TGTGCCACCAGCAGAGGAGCATTCAATTGGTACCAAGAGACCCAGTACTTC